The 25 T cell receptor beta chains reported below all come from one sample, sequenced in a study of cytomegalovirus exposure and HLA in healthy donors. The PCR contained 60 Vbeta and 13 Jbeta primers. Produced via immunoSEQ multiplex PCR; TCRdb's table is partial and in-frame only. Among more than 150,000 clones listed, approximately 88% were seen once. The sample was PBMCs. All receptors derive from a woman aged 18-29 years in good health and CMV-seronegative.

The genes are TRBV28 and TRBJ1-1; TRBD1 aligns across 10 bases. Germline CDR1 reads MDHEN; CDR2 reads SYDVKM. This CDR3 is built from 18 residues. Unmatched junction bases numbered 10, after V lost 2 bases and J lost 1 base. CDR3 sequence reads: CASSLRTGGAQRNTEAFF. CDR3 bases: TGTGCCAGCAGTTTAAGGACAGGGGGGGCTCAGAGGAACACTGAAGCTTTCTTT.

The chain uses TRBV19 and TRBJ2-7, with 9 bases that match TRBD1. This CDR3 region has 16 residues. Per germline, CDR1 LNHDA and CDR2 SQIVND (reference sequence). The V gene end was trimmed by 5 bases and the J gene end by 6 bases; junction bases not matched to a gene: 14. The CDR3 sequence is CASSPRGTGTFSEQYF. CDR3 DNA: TGTGCCAGTAGTCCAAGGGGGACAGGGACTTTTTCCGAGCAGTACTTC.

The CDR3 loop is CASSYSSLSPYPQHF. DNA of the CDR3: TGTGCCAGCAGTTACTCATCCCTTTCCCCTTATCCCCAGCATTTT. V gene TRBV6-5 combines with J gene TRBJ1-5; no clear D. Per the germline V gene, CDR1 is MNHEY and CDR2 is SVGAGI. The V end was cut by 0 bases, the J end by 10 bases, with 16 bases between. The length of the CDR3 is 15 residues.

The chain couples TRBV19 to TRBJ1-2, with 8 bases lining up with TRBD1. Germline assignment: CDR1 LNHDA and CDR2 SQIVND (reference sequence). The CDR3 contains 14 residues. J was trimmed by 4 bases and V by 1 base; bases with no gene match: 2. CDR3 residues: CASSIATGGYGYTF. CDR3 nucleotide sequence: TGTGCCAGTAGTATAGCTACAGGGGGCTATGGCTACACCTTC.

The genes are TRBV18 and TRBJ1-2; TRBD1 matches at 9 bases. Germline-derived CDR1 and CDR2 are KGHSH and LQKENI. This CDR3 has 16 residues. V lost 2 bases to trimming and J lost 0 bases; unmatched junction nucleotides: 4. CDR3 coding DNA: TGTGCCAGCTCACCAGACAGGGGGGAAGCTAACTATGGCTACACCTTC. Amino acids: CASSPDRGEANYGYTF.

This clone has just a few counts. The chain carries TRBV7-8 and TRBJ1-2; maybe TRBD1 (6 bases). Germline CDR1 is SGHVS and CDR2 is FQNEAQ. The CDR3 covers 15 residues. V was clipped by 3 bases and J by 4 bases, with 15 bases between them. The CDR3 DNA reads TGTGCCAGCAGCTTGGGGGGGGCCAGGACCTATGGCTACACCTTC. Encoded protein: CASSLGGARTYGYTF. Full variable domain (rest looked up from reference TRBV7-8 and TRBJ1-2): GAGVSQSPRYKVAKRGQDVALRCDPISGHVSLFWYQQALGQGPEFLTYFQNEAQLDKSGLPSDRFFAERPEGSVSTLKIQRTQQEDSAVYLCASSLGGARTYGYTFGSGTRLTVV.

The J gene is TRBJ2-1, the V gene TRBV19, with TRBD2 identical over 12 bases. The CDR3 runs to 15 residues. Germline CDR1 is LNHDA and CDR2 is SQIVND (reference sequence). The junction had 4 bases not matched to a gene; V was cut back by 4 bases and J by 6 bases. The CDR3 sequence is CASSTSGGALNEQFF. CDR3 nucleotide sequence: TGTGCCAGTAGTACTAGCGGGGGGGCCCTCAATGAGCAGTTCTTC.

The chain uses TRBV6-1 and TRBJ1-2; D perhaps matches TRBD1 (5 bases). V was shortened by 4 bases and J by 2 bases, with 14 bases between the two germline ends. Germline V gene sequence: CDR1 MNHNS, CDR2 SASEGT. The CDR3 is 15 amino acids. CDR3: CASSGPEGKNYGYTF. The CDR3 coding sequence is TGTGCCAGCAGTGGGCCGGAGGGGAAAAACTATGGCTACACCTTC.

The chain combines TRBV2 with TRBJ1-2, with a weak D call TRBD1 (6 bases). Germline CDR1 reads SNHLY; CDR2 reads FYNNEI. V lost 6 bases and J lost 10, with 18 bases in between. The length of the CDR3 is 13 residues. The CDR3: CASSAGTSFVYTF. The CDR3 DNA is TGTGCCAGCAGCGCCGGGACAAGCTTTGTCTACACCTTC.

The V and J genes are TRBV27 and TRBJ2-6; D gene unclear. Germline lookup yields CDR1 MNHEY and CDR2 SMNVEV (reference sequence). The CDR3 length is 15 residues. The germline V and J ends were trimmed by 3 bases and 0 bases, with 6 bases remaining between them. DNA of the CDR3: TGTGCCAGCAGTTTGGGCCCCTCTGGGGCCAACGTCCTGACTTTC. It yields the protein CASSLGPSGANVLTF.

V gene TRBV5-1 combines with J gene TRBJ1-2; TRBD1 agrees at 10 bases. CDR3 length: 16 amino acids. Germline lookup yields CDR1 SGHRS and CDR2 YFSETQ. With 1 base clipped from V and 4 bases from J, the junction kept 7 bases outside the gene matches. The CDR3 region is CASSLSGQGRLYGYTF. As DNA, the CDR3 is TGCGCCAGCAGCTTGTCGGGACAGGGGAGACTCTATGGCTACACCTTC.

The rearrangement joins TRBV2 to TRBJ1-1, with D unclear. CDR1 and CDR2 (germline): SNHLY, FYNNEI. CDR3 size: 14 residues. The ends were cut back, 6 bases at V and 1 base at J, with 12 bases in the middle. CDR3 DNA sequence: TGTGCCAGCAGAGAACGTACGGGGAACACTGAAGCTTTCTTT. Translation: CASRERTGNTEAFF.

With respect to this clone: The junction and the germline gene differ at one end; a read error may be behind it. This chain uses TRBV7-9 with TRBJ1-2, with D possibly matching TRBD1 (5 bases). This CDR3 spans 14 amino acids. Germline V gene sequence: CDR1 SEHNR, CDR2 FQNEAQ (reference sequence). This CDR3 reads CSSSPPGDFYGYTF. CDR3 in DNA: TGTTCCAGCAGCCCCCCCGGGGACTTCTATGGCTACACCTTC.

The chain employs TRBV6-1 and TRBJ2-7; TRBD2 is a possible D gene (5 bases). Germline loops: CDR1 MNHNS, CDR2 SASEGT. The CDR3 has 14 amino acids. Trimming shortened V by 7 bases and J by 0 bases, and 13 bases separated the two germline ends. For the CDR3, the DNA is TGTGCCAGCATAGGACTGTCGAGCTCCTACGAGCAGTACTTC. Amino acids: CASIGLSSSYEQYF.

This clone was counted only a few times. V and J are TRBV7-8 and TRBJ2-3, with TRBD2 matching over 7 bases. Per the germline V gene, CDR1 is SGHVS and CDR2 is FQNEAQ. V trimming: 0 bases; J trimming: 8 bases; junction bases outside the gene matches: 14. The CDR3 is made up of 17 amino acids. CDR3 protein: CASSLAGTGGGRSTQYF. CDR3 coding DNA: TGTGCCAGCAGCTTAGCAGGGACGGGGGGAGGTCGGAGTACGCAGTATTTT.

The chain uses TRBV7-8 and TRBJ1-2; 11 bases agree with TRBD1. This CDR3 region has 17 residues. In germline, CDR1 is SGHVS, CDR2 FQNEAQ. The trim removed 3 bases at V and 0 bases at J, leaving 6 bases unmatched. This CDR3 is CASSFLGQGVTNYGYTF. The CDR3 nucleotides read TGTGCCAGCAGCTTCTTGGGACAGGGGGTAACTAACTATGGCTACACCTTC.

The V call is TRBV7-3, the J call TRBJ2-2, with D possibly matching TRBD1 (6 bases). The CDR3 runs to 16 residues. Germline CDR1 reads SGHTA; CDR2 reads FQGTGA. Trimming removed 1 base at V and 5 bases at J, with 14 bases between. In DNA form, the CDR3 reads TGTGCCAGCAGCTTAATGGCAGGGGTAGGGACCGGGGAGCTGTTTTTT. This gives the protein CASSLMAGVGTGELFF.

This chain links TRBV27 with TRBJ1-1; TRBD1 aligns across 7 bases. Germline-derived CDR1 and CDR2 are MNHEY and SMNVEV (reference sequence). This CDR3 region has 17 residues. Trimming removed 3 bases from V and 0 bases from J; junction bases left unmatched: 10. The CDR3 loop is CASSFRQGSVMNTEAFF. The CDR3 DNA reads TGTGCCAGCAGTTTCCGACAGGGCTCGGTTATGAACACTGAAGCTTTCTTT.

This chain uses TRBV6-5 with TRBJ2-5; 9 bases agree with TRBD1. V gave up 9 bases and J gave up 7 bases; unmatched junction bases: 6. Germline lookup yields CDR1 MNHEY and CDR2 SVGAGI. The CDR3 totals 12 residues. The CDR3 DNA reads as TGTGCCAGTGGACAGGGGACGGGGACCCAGTACTTC. It yields the protein CASGQGTGTQYF.

The chain uses TRBV30 and TRBJ1-6; 7 nucleotides agree with TRBD1. The germline CDR1 and CDR2 sequences are GTSNPN and SVGIG (reference sequence). V lost 0 bases to trimming and J lost 6 bases; unmatched junction nucleotides: 17. The CDR3 runs to 19 residues. CDR3 DNA sequence: TGTGCCTGGAGTGTTCTAGGCCTCCTAAAGGGACAGCCTAATTCACCCCTCCACTTT. Amino acid sequence: CAWSVLGLLKGQPNSPLHF.

V usage is TRBV6-1 and J usage is TRBJ2-7; 10 bases match TRBD2. CDR1 MNHNS and CDR2 SASEGT come from the germline V gene. The J segment lost 6 bases and the V segment lost 8 bases, leaving 13 bases of the junction unmatched. The CDR3 spans 15 residues. In nucleotides, the CDR3 is TGTGCCAGCTCGATCACTAGCGGGGCTCGGGTCGAGCAGTACTTC. As protein: CASSITSGARVEQYF.

This clone was seen a single time. The chain is built from TRBV10-3 and TRBJ2-3, with D perhaps matching TRBD2 (6 bases). CDR3 length: 14 amino acids. CDR1 is ENHRY, CDR2 SYGVKD, per germline. The V gene lost 7 bases and the J gene lost 1 base, with 12 bases spanning the gap. CDR3 amino acids: CAIMVGGGTDTQYF. The CDR3 DNA reads TGTGCCATCATGGTAGGCGGGGGCACAGATACGCAGTATTTT.

The chain has TRBV4-1 and TRBJ1-1; D is unresolved. The CDR3 totals 15 residues. Trimming removed 4 bases from V and 0 bases from J, with 12 bases in between. CDR1 is MGHRA, CDR2 YSYEKL, per germline. CDR3 amino acids: CASSPPFLMNTEAFF. CDR3 sequence (DNA): TGCGCCAGCAGCCCTCCTTTTCTAATGAACACTGAAGCTTTCTTT.

This clone is a singleton in its sample. J is TRBJ1-3 and V is TRBV2; D might be TRBD1 (5 bases). With 5 bases removed from V and 0 bases from J, the gap between germline ends came to 8 bases. CDR1 is SNHLY and CDR2 is FYNNEI in the germline V gene. The CDR3 loop spans 14 amino acids. The CDR3 nucleotides read TGTGCCAGCAGTCGAGACAGCTCTGGAAACACCATATATTTT. Translated: CASSRDSSGNTIYF.

This clone occurred a few times. V usage is TRBV6-1 and J usage is TRBJ2-1; the match to TRBD2 covers 11 bases. CDR1 is MNHNS and CDR2 is SASEGT in the germline V gene. This CDR3 has 15 amino acids. J lost 0 bases, V lost 10 bases, and 5 bases had no gene match. The CDR3 DNA reads TGTGCCACATCCGGGACTAGCGGCTCCTACAATGAGCAGTTCTTC. The encoded protein is CATSGTSGSYNEQFF.